One sample yielded the 4 T cell receptor beta chains listed below, sequenced in a study of blood T cell repertoires in COVID-19. The repertoire was sequenced with immunoSEQ multiplex PCR; TCRdb's copy has only in-frame clones and lacks some. The sample comprises a few hundred thousand clones, about four fifths of which are singletons, and roughly 3.1% rests with the top ten. What was sequenced was peripheral blood. The receptors shown here come from a woman aged 18 to 35 with acute or convalescent COVID-19.

CDR3 in amino acids: CASSTGTGNYGYTF. In DNA, the CDR3 is TGTGCCAGCAGCACAGGGACGGGAAACTATGGCTACACCTTC. The chain joins TRBV7-6 to TRBJ1-2; TRBD1 is a possible D gene (6 bases). CDR1 is SGHVS and CDR2 is FNYEAQ in the germline V gene. CDR3 length: 14 amino acids. V lost 5 bases and J lost 2, with 12 bases in between.

The J gene is TRBJ2-3, the V gene TRBV15; D may be TRBD1 (5 bases). Germline V gene sequence: CDR1 LNHNV, CDR2 YYDKDF (reference sequence). Trimming took 5 bases from V and 3 from J, leaving 15 bases between them. The CDR3 length is 15 residues. The CDR3 nucleotides read TGTGCCACCAGCCCGCCAGGGATGGGGACAGATACGCAGTATTTT. Its protein is CATSPPGMGTDTQYF.

V usage is TRBV10-2 and J usage is TRBJ2-2; a weak D match, TRBD2 (5 bases). V was clipped by 5 bases and J by 7 bases, with 14 bases between them. The germline CDR1 and CDR2 sequences are WSHSY and SAAADI. The CDR3 runs to 14 residues. CDR3 coding DNA: TGCGCCAGCAGTTTCGGCGGGTTAAGCGGGGAGCTGTTTTTT. Residues: CASSFGGLSGELFF.

The genes are TRBV5-1 and TRBJ2-3; the match to TRBD1 covers 10 bases. Trimming at V came to 4 bases and at J to 3 bases, leaving 5 bases not matched to a gene. Looked up from germline, CDR1 is SGHRS and CDR2 is YFSETQ. This CDR3 has 15 residues. The CDR3 is CASSPGDRGTDTQYF. The CDR3 nucleotides read TGCGCCAGCAGCCCAGGGGACAGGGGTACAGATACGCAGTATTTT. Drawing the rest from reference TRBV5-1 and TRBJ2-3, the complete variable domain is KAGVTQTPRYLIKTRGQQVTLSCSPISGHRSVSWYQQTPGQGLQFLFEYFSETQRNKGNFPGRFSGRQFSNSRSEMNVSTLELGDSALYLCASSPGDRGTDTQYFGPGTRLTVL.